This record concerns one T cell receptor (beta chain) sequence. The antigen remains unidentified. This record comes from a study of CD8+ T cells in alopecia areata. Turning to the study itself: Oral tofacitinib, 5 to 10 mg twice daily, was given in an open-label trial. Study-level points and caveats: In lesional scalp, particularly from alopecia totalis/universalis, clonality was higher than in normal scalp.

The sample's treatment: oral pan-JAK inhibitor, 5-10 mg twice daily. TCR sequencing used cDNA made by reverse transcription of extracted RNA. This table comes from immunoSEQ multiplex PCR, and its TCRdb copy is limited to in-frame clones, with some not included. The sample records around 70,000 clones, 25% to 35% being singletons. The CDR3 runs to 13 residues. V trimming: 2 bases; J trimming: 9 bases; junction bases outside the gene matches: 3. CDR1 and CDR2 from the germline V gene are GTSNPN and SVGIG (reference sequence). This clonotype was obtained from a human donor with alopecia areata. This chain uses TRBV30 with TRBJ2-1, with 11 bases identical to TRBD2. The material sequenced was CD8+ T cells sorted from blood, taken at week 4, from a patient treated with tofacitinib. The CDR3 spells CAWSTSGSFEQFF. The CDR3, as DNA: TGTGCCTGGAGTACTAGCGGGAGTTTTGAGCAGTTCTTC.